The rows below give T cell receptor beta chains drawn from one sample of a study of blood T cell repertoires in COVID-19. TCRdb's table, derived via immunoSEQ multiplex PCR, lists solely in-frame clones and lacks some. The sample yields roughly 70,000 clones, under 90% seen once. The sample was peripheral blood. The receptors shown here come from a man aged 55 to 69 with acute or convalescent COVID-19. Both conserved end residues are part of each CDR3. D genes are given only for firm matches. Not every row has a clone size; where given, it reads once, few, many or a size class.

TRBJ2-1 | NA | TRBV2 | NA | TGTGCCAGCAGTAGCCTTTCAAACGCTCGGTACAATGAGCAGTTCTTC | CASSSLSNARYNEQFF
TRBJ1-1 | NA | TRBV11-2 | TRBD1 | TGTGCCAGCAGCTTAGAGGGGACAGGGGGCAGGACTGAAGCTTTCTTT | CASSLEGTGGRTEAFF
TRBJ1-3 | NA | TRBV18 | NA | TGTGCCAGCTCACCCCTCAGGACACCGAGCTCTGGAAACACCATATATTTT | CASSPLRTPSSGNTIYF
TRBJ2-4 | few | TRBV3-1/TRBV3-2 | TRBD1 | TGTGCCAGCAGCCTAACGACAGGGCAAAACATTCAGTACTTC | CASSLTTGQNIQYF
TRBJ1-1 | once | TRBV7-2 | TRBD1 | TGTGCCAGCAGCTCGGGACAGGGGAGCCCAGGGAACACTGAAGCTTTCTTT | CASSSGQGSPGNTEAFF
TRBJ1-5 | NA | TRBV24-1 | TRBD1 | TGTGCCGCCAGGGGGCTCCAGCCCCAGCATTTT | CAARGLQPQHF
TRBJ1-2 | NA | TRBV11-2 | TRBD1 | TGTGCCAGCAGCACCGGACAGGGGATCTATGGCTACACCTTC | CASSTGQGIYGYTF
TRBJ1-3 | NA | TRBV2 | NA | TGTGCCAGCAGCGAGGACACTTACTCTGGAAACACCATATATTTT | CASSEDTYSGNTIYF
TRBJ2-2 | NA | TRBV29-1 | TRBD2 | TGCAGCGTTGCCAAGACTAGCGGGGGAAGTCCCGGGGAGCTGTTTTTT | CSVAKTSGGSPGELFF
TRBJ2-5 | few | TRBV7-2 | NA | TGTGCCAGCAGCTTAGGCGGCAACGCGGGGACCCAGTACTTC | CASSLGGNAGTQYF
TRBJ1-1 | few | TRBV5-1 | NA | TGCGCCAGCAGCCCCGGACTCCTGAACACTGAAGCTTTCTTT | CASSPGLLNTEAFF
TRBJ1-5 | NA | TRBV5-6 | NA | TGTGCCAGCAGCCTATTAGGACGGGGTGGGGATCAGCCCCAGCATTTT | CASSLLGRGGDQPQHF
TRBJ1-1 | NA | TRBV10-3 | NA | TGTGCCATCAGTGATAGCGTCGCTGAAGCTTTCTTT | CAISDSVAEAFF
TRBJ1-1 | once | TRBV25-1 | NA | TGTGCTGCTGGTAACAGGGTCGGCACTGAAGCTTTCTTT | CAAGNRVGTEAFF
TRBJ1-5 | NA | TRBV6-5 | NA | TGTGCCAGCAGCCTGTCTCGGAGCAATCAGCCCCAGCATTTT | CASSLSRSNQPQHF
TRBJ1-1 | NA | TRBV7-6 | TRBD1 | TGTGCCAGCAGCTTTTGGCCCTTTGGGACAGGGGTGAACACTGAAGCTTTCTTT | CASSFWPFGTGVNTEAFF
TRBJ1-4 | once | TRBV5-6 | TRBD1 | TGTGCCAGCAGCCCTGGGAAGGGGGGACAGGGCAATGAAAAACTGTTTTTT | CASSPGKGGQGNEKLFF
TRBJ1-1 | few | TRBV30 | TRBD1 | TGTGCCTGGAGTCCATCCGGGACAGGGGGCTCGAACACTGAAGCTTTCTTT | CAWSPSGTGGSNTEAFF
TRBJ2-1 | NA | TRBV5-8 | NA | TGTGCCAGCAGCTTAGGTTGGACAGCGTACAATGAGCAGTTCTTC | CASSLGWTAYNEQFF
TRBJ2-3 | NA | TRBV6-5 | NA | TGTGCCAGCAGTTTACAGATCACTAGCACAGATACGCAGTATTTT | CASSLQITSTDTQYF
TRBJ1-5 | NA | TRBV6-5 | NA | TGTGCCACCGACAAGGATCAGCCCCAGCATTTT | CATDKDQPQHF
TRBJ2-7 | NA | TRBV19 | NA | TGTGCCAGCGCTGGACAGTACGGCTACGAGCAGTACTTC | CASAGQYGYEQYF
TRBJ1-5 | NA | TRBV19 | NA | TGTGCCAGTAGTATACGGGGGTCTAGCAATCAGCCCCAGCATTTT | CASSIRGSSNQPQHF
TRBJ2-1 | NA | TRBV5-5 | NA | TGTGCCAGCAGCTTGCCCTCGGTACAGGAGCAGTTCTTC | CASSLPSVQEQFF
TRBJ1-1 | once | TRBV4-1 | NA | TGCGCCAGCAGCCAAGCGGGGGGCAGGATCACTGAAGCTTTCTTT | CASSQAGGRITEAFF
TRBJ1-5 | NA | TRBV4-1 | TRBD1 | TGCGCCAGCAGCCAAGATCCTCGGGACAGAATTAGCAATCAGCCCCAGCATTTT | CASSQDPRDRISNQPQHF
TRBJ1-5 | NA | TRBV2 | NA | TGTGCCAGCAGGTTGGGGGGTATGGGCAATCAGCCCCAGCATTTT | CASRLGGMGNQPQHF
TRBJ2-5 | NA | TRBV10-3 | NA | TGTGCCATCAGTGTCTCCTCTATCCAAGAGACCCAGTACTTC | CAISVSSIQETQYF
TRBJ1-6 | NA | TRBV11-2 | TRBD1 | TGTGCCAGCAGCTTAGGACAGGGGAATTCACCCCTCCACTTT | CASSLGQGNSPLHF
TRBJ1-1 | NA | TRBV13 | NA | TGTGCCAGCAGCTTAGACAGTGAAGCTTTCTTT | CASSLDSEAFF
TRBJ2-2 | NA | TRBV7-9 | TRBD1 | TGTGCCATACCGGGACAGGGTGTCTTGAACACCGGGGAGCTGTTTTTT | CAIPGQGVLNTGELFF
TRBJ2-1 | NA | TRBV5-1 | NA | TGCGCCAGCAGCTTGGAAGGGGCTGGGTCCTACAATGAGCAGTTCTTC | CASSLEGAGSYNEQFF
TRBJ2-3 | NA | TRBV5-1 | TRBD2 | TGCGCCAGCAGCTTCCCCCTAGCGGGGGTAACAGATACGCAGTATTTT | CASSFPLAGVTDTQYF